This T cell receptor (beta chain) was captured in a study of tumor-infiltrating lymphocytes in primary liver carcinoma. Study-level information: With diameters of about 4 to 11 cm, tumors were stage T1-T3 N0M0. Whole-study findings and limits: Overlap in tumor-adjacent and tumor-blood pairs fell below that of tumor region pairs.

This clonotype was seen at least ten times. Its antigen is unknown. The V and J ends lost 9 bases and 6 bases, in that order; junction bases with no gene match: 11. Looked up from germline, CDR1 is MNHNS and CDR2 is SASEGT. This CDR3 region has 14 residues. Using a constant-region primer together with ProtoScript II reverse transcriptase, TCR beta cDNA was made from about 490 ng of total RNA. ARM-PCR, slightly modified, supplied the TCR beta libraries through three nested multiplex PCR rounds. Primers for the first two PCR rounds were TRBV1-TRBV30 forward primers and a C-beta reverse primer (roughly 10 cycles per round). TCRdb fed the multiplex PCR reads into MiXCR, producing one record per CDR3 protein. The sample yields about 120,000 distinct CDR3 sequences, around 65% seen once. It was from approximately 20-30 mg of unsorted bulk tissue that RNA and DNA were co-extracted. Resecting the tumor surgically was how the patients' primary liver carcinoma was treated.

J is TRBJ1-5 and V is TRBV6-1; 7 bases fit TRBD1. The receptor's source is an older woman with primary liver carcinoma and hepatitis B virus infection. Material: tumor-adjacent normal liver tissue. CDR3 sequence reads: CASRGRGRSQPQHF. The CDR3 DNA reads as TGTGCCAGTAGGGGAAGGGGGCGCAGTCAGCCCCAGCATTTT.